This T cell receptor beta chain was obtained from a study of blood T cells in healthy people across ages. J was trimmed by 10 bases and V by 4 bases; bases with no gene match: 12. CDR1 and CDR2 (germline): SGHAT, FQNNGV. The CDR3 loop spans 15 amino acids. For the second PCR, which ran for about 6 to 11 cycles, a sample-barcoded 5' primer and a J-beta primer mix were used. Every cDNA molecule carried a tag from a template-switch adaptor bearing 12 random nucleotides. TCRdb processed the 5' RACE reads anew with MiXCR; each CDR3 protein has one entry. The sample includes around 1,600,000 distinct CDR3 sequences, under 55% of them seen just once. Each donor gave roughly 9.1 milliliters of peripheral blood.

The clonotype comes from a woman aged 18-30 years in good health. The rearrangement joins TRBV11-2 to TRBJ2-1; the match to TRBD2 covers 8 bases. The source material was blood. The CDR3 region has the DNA TGTGCCAGCAGCTCATACGGGGGGGCCTACGGGGAGCAGTTCTTC. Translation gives CASSSYGGAYGEQFF.